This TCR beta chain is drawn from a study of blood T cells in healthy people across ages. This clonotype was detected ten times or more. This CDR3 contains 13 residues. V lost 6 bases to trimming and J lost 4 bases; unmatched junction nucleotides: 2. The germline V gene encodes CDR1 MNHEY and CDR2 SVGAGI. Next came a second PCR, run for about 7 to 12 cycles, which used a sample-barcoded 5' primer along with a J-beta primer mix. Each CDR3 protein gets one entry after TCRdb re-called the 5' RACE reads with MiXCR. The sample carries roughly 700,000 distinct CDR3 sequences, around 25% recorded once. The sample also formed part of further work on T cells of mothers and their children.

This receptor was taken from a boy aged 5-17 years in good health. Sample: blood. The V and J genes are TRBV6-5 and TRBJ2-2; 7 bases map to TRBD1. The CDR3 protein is CASSSGGTGELFF. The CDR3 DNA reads TGTGCCAGCAGCTCAGGGGGCACCGGGGAGCTGTTTTTT.